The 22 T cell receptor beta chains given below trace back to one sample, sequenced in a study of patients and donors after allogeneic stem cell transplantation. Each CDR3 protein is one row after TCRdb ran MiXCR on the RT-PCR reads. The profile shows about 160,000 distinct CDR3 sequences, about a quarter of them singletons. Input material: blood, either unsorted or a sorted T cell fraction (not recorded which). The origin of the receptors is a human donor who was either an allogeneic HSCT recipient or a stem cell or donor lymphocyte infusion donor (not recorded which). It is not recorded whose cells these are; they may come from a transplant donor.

The CDR3 loop reads CASSSSRGDNEQFF. For the CDR3, the DNA is TGTGCCAGCAGCTCCTCTCGGGGGGACAATGAGCAGTTCTTC. This rearrangement joins TRBV7-9 to TRBJ2-1; the match to TRBD2 covers 7 bases. This CDR3 comprises 14 residues. V lost 4 bases to trimming and J lost 5 bases; unmatched junction nucleotides: 5. Germline CDR1 and CDR2: SEHNR and FQNEAQ (reference sequence).

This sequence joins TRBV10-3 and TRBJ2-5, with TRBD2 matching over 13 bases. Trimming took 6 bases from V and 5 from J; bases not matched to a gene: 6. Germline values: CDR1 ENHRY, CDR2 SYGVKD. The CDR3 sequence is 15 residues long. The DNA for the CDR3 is TGTGCCATCAGCACTAGCGGGAGGGCCTTTGAGACCCAGTACTTC. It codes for CAISTSGRAFETQYF.

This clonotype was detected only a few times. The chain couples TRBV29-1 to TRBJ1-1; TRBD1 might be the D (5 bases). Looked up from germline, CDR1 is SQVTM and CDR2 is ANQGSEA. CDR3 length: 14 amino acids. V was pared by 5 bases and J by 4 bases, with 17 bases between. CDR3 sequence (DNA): TGCAGCGTTTTTGATGGAGGGGCGGTCACTGAAGCTTTCTTT. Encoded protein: CSVFDGGAVTEAFF.

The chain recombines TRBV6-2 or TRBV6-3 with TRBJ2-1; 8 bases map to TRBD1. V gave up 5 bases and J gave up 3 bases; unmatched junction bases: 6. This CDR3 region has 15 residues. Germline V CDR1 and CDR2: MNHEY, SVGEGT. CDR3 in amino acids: CASSHRTGHYNEQFF. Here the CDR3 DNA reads TGTGCCAGCAGTCACAGGACAGGGCACTACAATGAGCAGTTCTTC.

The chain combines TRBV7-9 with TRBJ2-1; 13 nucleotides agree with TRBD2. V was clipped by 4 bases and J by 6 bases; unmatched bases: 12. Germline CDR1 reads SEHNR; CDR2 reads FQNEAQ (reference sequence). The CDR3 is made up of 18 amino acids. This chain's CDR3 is CASSSPTSGGPTINEQFF. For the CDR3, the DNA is TGTGCCAGCAGCTCCCCGACTAGCGGGGGGCCGACGATCAATGAGCAGTTCTTC.

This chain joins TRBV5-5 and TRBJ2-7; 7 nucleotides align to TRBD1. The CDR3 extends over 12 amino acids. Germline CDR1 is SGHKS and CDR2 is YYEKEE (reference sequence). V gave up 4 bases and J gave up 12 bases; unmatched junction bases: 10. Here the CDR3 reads CASSRDRDRPYF. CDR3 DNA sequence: TGTGCCAGCAGCCGGGACCGGGACAGACCGTACTTC.

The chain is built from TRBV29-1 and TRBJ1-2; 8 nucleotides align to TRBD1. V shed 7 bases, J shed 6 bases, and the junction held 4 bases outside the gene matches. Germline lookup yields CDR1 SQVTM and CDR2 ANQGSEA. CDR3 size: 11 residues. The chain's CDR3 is CSADRGDGYTF. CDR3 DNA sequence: TGCAGCGCCGACAGGGGAGATGGCTACACCTTC.

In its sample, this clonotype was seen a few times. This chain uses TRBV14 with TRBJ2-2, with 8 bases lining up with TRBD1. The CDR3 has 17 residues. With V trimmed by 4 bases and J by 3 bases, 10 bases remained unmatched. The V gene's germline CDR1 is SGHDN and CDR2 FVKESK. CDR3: CASSLQDRVLDTGELFF. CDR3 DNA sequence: TGTGCCAGCAGCCTTCAGGACAGGGTGTTGGACACCGGGGAGCTGTTTTTT.

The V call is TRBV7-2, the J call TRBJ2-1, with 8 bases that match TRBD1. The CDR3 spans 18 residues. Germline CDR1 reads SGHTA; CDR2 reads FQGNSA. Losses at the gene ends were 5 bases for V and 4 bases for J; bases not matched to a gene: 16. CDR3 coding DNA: TGTGCCAGCAGCCTAGAAGTGGTTTGGGACAGGAGATACAATGAGCAGTTCTTC. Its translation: CASSLEVVWDRRYNEQFF.

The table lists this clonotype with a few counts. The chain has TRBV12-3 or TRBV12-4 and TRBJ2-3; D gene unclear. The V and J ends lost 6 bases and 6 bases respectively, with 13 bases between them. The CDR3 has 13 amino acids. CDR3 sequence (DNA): TGTGCCAGCAGCCACCAGCGTTTGGATACGCAGTATTTT. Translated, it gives CASSHQRLDTQYF.

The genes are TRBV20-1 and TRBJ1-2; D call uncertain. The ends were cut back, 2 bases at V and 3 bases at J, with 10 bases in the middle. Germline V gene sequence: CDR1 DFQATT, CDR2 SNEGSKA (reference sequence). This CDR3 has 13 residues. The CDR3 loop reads CSARPLRDYGYTF. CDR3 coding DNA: TGCAGTGCTAGACCGCTGCGTGACTATGGCTACACCTTC.

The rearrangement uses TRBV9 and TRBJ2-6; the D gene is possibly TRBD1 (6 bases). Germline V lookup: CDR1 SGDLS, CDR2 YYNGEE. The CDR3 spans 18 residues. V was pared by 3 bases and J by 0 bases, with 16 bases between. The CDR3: CASSGGTPANSGANVLTF. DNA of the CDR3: TGTGCCAGCAGCGGGGGGACACCAGCCAACTCTGGGGCCAACGTCCTGACTTTC.

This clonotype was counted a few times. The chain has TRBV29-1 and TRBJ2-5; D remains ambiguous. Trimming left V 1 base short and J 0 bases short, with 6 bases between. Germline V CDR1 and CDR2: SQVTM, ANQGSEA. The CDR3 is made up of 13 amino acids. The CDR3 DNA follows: TGCAGCGTTGAAGGTGCCCACCAAGAGACCCAGTACTTC. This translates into CSVEGAHQETQYF.

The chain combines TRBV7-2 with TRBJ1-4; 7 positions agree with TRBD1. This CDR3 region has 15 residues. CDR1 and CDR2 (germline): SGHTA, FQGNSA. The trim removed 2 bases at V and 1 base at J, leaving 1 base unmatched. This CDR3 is CASSLNRGTNEKLFF. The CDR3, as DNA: TGTGCCAGCAGCTTAAACAGGGGAACTAATGAAAAACTGTTTTTT.

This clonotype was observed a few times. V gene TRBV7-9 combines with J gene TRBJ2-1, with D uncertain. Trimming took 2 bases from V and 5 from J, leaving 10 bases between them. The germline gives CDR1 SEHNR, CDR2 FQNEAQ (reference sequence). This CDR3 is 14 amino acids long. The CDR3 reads CASSLRSIDNEQFF. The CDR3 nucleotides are TGTGCCAGCAGCTTACGGAGTATTGACAATGAGCAGTTCTTC.

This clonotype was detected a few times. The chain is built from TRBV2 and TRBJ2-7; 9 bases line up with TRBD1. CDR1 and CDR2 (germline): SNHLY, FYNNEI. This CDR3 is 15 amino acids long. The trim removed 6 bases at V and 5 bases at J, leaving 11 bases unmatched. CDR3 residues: CASSQGQGNFHEQYF. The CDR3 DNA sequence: TGTGCCAGCAGCCAGGGACAGGGAAATTTCCACGAGCAGTACTTC.

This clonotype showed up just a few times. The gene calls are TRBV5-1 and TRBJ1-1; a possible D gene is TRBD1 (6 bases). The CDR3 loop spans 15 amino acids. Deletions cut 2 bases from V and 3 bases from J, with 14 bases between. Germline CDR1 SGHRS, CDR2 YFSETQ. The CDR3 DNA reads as TGCGCCAGCAGCTTAGGAGGGGGACTGTACACTGAAGCTTTCTTT. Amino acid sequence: CASSLGGGLYTEAFF.

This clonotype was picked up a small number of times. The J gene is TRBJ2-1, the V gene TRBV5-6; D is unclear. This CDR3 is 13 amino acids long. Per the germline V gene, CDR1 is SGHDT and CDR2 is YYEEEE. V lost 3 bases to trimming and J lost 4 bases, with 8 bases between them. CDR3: CASSSTVYNEQFF. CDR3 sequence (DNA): TGTGCCAGCAGCTCCACAGTTTACAATGAGCAGTTCTTC. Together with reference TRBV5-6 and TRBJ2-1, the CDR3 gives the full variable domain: DAGVTQSPTHLIKTRGQQVTLRCSPKSGHDTVSWYQQALGQGPQFIFQYYEEEERQRGNFPDRFSGHQFPNYSSELNVNALLLGDSALYLCASSSTVYNEQFFGPGTRLTVL.

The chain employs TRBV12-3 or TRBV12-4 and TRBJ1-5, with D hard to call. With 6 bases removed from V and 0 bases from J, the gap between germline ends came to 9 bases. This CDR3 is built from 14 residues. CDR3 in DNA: TGTGCCAGCAGAGGAGGTGATAGCAATCAGCCCCAGCATTTT. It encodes CASRGGDSNQPQHF.

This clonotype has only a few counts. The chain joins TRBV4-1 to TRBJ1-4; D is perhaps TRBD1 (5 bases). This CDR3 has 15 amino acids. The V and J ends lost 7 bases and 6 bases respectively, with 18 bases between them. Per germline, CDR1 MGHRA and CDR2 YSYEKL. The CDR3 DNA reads TGCGCCAGCACCCCAATCGGGGCTGGGGATGAAAAACTGTTTTTT. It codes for CASTPIGAGDEKLFF.

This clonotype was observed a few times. The CDR3 DNA is TGCAGCTCCGGGGGCTACACTGAAGCTTTCTTT. The encoded protein is CSSGGYTEAFF. The chain joins TRBV29-1 to TRBJ1-1; TRBD1 is a possible D gene (6 bases). In germline, CDR1 is SQVTM, CDR2 ANQGSEA. Between the trimmed V and J ends, which lost 8 bases and 3 bases, there was a span of 10 bases. This CDR3 is 11 amino acids long.

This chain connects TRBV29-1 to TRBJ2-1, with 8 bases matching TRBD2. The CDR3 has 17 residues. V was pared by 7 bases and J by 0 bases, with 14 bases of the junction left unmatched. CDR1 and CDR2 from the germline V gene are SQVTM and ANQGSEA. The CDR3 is CSAPHPQRETSYNEQFF. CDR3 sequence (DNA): TGCAGCGCCCCCCACCCTCAGCGGGAGACCTCCTACAATGAGCAGTTCTTC.